This paragraph reports one T cell receptor beta chain. The sample comes from a study of blood T cell repertoires in COVID-19. Study overall: From the United States, Italy and Spain came samples of acute and convalescent COVID-19. The cDNA or gDNA used as material had been derived from T cells, B-cell-depleted T cells, or PBMCs.

Original methodology: How many nucleated cells were present was estimated from reference gene primer amplification. Libraries were prepared by immunoSEQ multiplex PCR; TCRdb keeps only in-frame clonotypes and omits some of them. That table gives V, J and clone size, and the DNA gave D and trimming. There are over 65,000 clones in the sample; around 81% occur only once, and around 40% lies in the top ten. V was pared by 5 bases and J by 2 bases, with 9 bases between. The CDR3 is made up of 14 amino acids. Per germline, CDR1 MDHEN and CDR2 SYDVKM. The sequence came from a man at least 80 years old with acute or convalescent COVID-19. Sample: peripheral blood. The chain joins TRBV28 to TRBJ1-4; D might be TRBD1 (6 bases). The CDR3 nucleotides are TGTGCCAGCAGTCTAACAGGGACTAATGAAAAACTGTTTTTT. Translation gives CASSLTGTNEKLFF.